These T cell receptor beta chains were read from a single sample in a study of T cells in Graves' hyperthyroidism and ophthalmopathy. TCRdb re-analysed the multiplex PCR reads in MiXCR, keeping a single row per CDR3 protein. The table includes under 400,000 distinct CDR3 sequences, roughly 18% detected once. The sample was blood. These receptors all come from a woman in her fifties or sixties with Graves' hyperthyroidism. Each CDR3 is given with its conserved first and last residue. D genes are given only for firm matches. Clone size is not always given. Where it is, it says once, few, many or a class for expanded clones.

>many|TRBV2|.|TRBJ2-2
TGTGCCAGCAGTGAACAGGGAACCACCGGGGAGCTGTTTTTT
CASSEQGTTGELFF
>few|TRBV30|TRBD2|TRBJ2-1
TGTGCCTGGAGTGGAAGTACTAGCGTCTACAATGAGCAGTTCTTC
CAWSGSTSVYNEQFF
>many|TRBV11-2|TRBD2|TRBJ2-2
TGTGCCAGCAGCTTTAGTGGCGGGAGCCCCGGGGAGCTGTTTTTT
CASSFSGGSPGELFF
>.|TRBV19|.|TRBJ2-2
TGTGCCACGAACCCGTCTCATAGCGCCGGGGAGCTGTTTTTT
CATNPSHSAGELFF
>many|TRBV13|.|TRBJ1-2
TGTGCCAGCAGCGTAGCCCAGGGCCGGGGCTACACCTTC
CASSVAQGRGYTF
>few|TRBV7-3|.|TRBJ2-6
TGTGCCAGCAGCTTAAGGTCGGGGGAATCTGGGGCCAACGTCCTGACTTTC
CASSLRSGESGANVLTF
>.|TRBV7-9|.|TRBJ2-5
TGTGCCAGCAGCTCCTTAAGGGGTGCCGAGACCCAGTACTTC
CASSSLRGAETQYF
>.|TRBV3-1|.|TRBJ2-1
TGTGCCAGCAGCCAAGACGGGGACAGCTTAGCGGGAAGCTCCTACAATGAGCAGTTCTTC
CASSQDGDSLAGSSYNEQFF
>.|TRBV4-1|TRBD2|TRBJ2-2
TGCGCCAGCAGCCAAGAGGCCGGGACTAGCGGATACACCGGGGAGCTGTTTTTT
CASSQEAGTSGYTGELFF
>many|TRBV18|.|TRBJ2-5
TGTGCCAGCTCACCTTCCCGCTTGGAGACCCAGTACTTC
CASSPSRLETQYF
>many|TRBV2|TRBD1|TRBJ1-2
TGTGCCAGCATCCCGGACAGGGAAAATGGCTACACCTTC
CASIPDRENGYTF
>once|TRBV28|TRBD1|TRBJ1-5
TGTGCCAGCAGTTTGATGCGGGGACAGGGTTTAGGGAGCAATCAGCCCCAGCATTTT
CASSLMRGQGLGSNQPQHF
>.|TRBV7-8|.|TRBJ2-7
TGTGCCAGCAGCTTAAGCGCCGGGACGCTTTACGAGCAGTACTTC
CASSLSAGTLYEQYF
>.|TRBV6-1|.|TRBJ2-7
TGTGCCAGCAGTGCACGGGATTCCTCCTACGAGCAGTACTTC
CASSARDSSYEQYF
>.|TRBV9|TRBD2|TRBJ2-1
TGTGCCAGCAGCGCCGGGGGACTAGCCTACAATGAGCAGTTCTTC
CASSAGGLAYNEQFF
>many|TRBV13|.|TRBJ2-7
TGTGCCAGCAGCCCCCGGGGTCCTGGGGAGCAGTACTTC
CASSPRGPGEQYF
>many|TRBV12-3/TRBV12-4|.|TRBJ1-1
TGTGCCAGCAGCGTGACCGGGACCGGCACTGAAGCTTTCTTT
CASSVTGTGTEAFF
>few|TRBV12-3/TRBV12-4|.|TRBJ2-1
TGTGCCAGCAGTTTAGGCGGGGGCCCCACTATTTCCTACAATGAGCAGTTCTTC
CASSLGGGPTISYNEQFF
>.|TRBV7-9|.|TRBJ2-5
TGTGCCAGCAGCCCCATACAGGGCTGGGAGACCCAGTACTTC
CASSPIQGWETQYF
>many|TRBV27|.|TRBJ2-1
TGTGCCAGCATCTGGGGCGGAGATAACTACAATGAGCAGTTCTTC
CASIWGGDNYNEQFF
>.|TRBV28|TRBD2|TRBJ2-5
TGTGCCAGCAGTTGGCTAGCGGGAGTCAGAGAGACCCAGTACTTC
CASSWLAGVRETQYF
>.|TRBV12-3/TRBV12-4|.|TRBJ2-2
TGTGCCAGCAGAAATGGACAGAACCCGATCACCGGGGAGCTGTTTTTT
CASRNGQNPITGELFF
>few|TRBV6-2/TRBV6-3|TRBD2|TRBJ2-3
TGTGCCAGCAGTTACAGGTCTCGGCTAGCGGGGGCAGATACGCAGTATTTT
CASSYRSRLAGADTQYF
>.|TRBV12-3/TRBV12-4|.|TRBJ1-1
TGTGCCTGCAGTCCACAGGGAGTAATGAACACTGAAGCTTTCTTT
CACSPQGVMNTEAFF
>many|TRBV18|.|TRBJ2-7
TGTGCCAGCTCAGCCAACACCCCCGACGGTGACGAGCAGTACTTC
CASSANTPDGDEQYF
>many|TRBV27|TRBD1|TRBJ2-3
TGTGCCAGCAGTTTAAAGGGACAGGGATCACATACGCAGTATTTT
CASSLKGQGSHTQYF
>many|TRBV7-9|.|TRBJ2-1
TGTGCCAGCAGCCCGAGGGGGGGGGCCAATGAGCAGTTCTTC
CASSPRGGANEQFF